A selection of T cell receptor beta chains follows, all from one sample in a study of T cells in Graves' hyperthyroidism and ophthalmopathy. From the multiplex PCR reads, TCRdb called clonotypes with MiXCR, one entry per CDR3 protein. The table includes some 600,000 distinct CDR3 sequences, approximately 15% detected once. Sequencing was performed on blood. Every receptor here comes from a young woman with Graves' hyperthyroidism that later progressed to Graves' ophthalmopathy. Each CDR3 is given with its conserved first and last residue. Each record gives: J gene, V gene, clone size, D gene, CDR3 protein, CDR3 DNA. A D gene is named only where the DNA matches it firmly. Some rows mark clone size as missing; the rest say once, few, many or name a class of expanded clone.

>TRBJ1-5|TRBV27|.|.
CASSLVPGENQPQHF
TGTGCCAGCAGTTTGGTCCCAGGGGAGAATCAGCCCCAGCATTTT
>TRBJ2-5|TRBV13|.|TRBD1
CASSSYPLYTQDRQEAQYF
TGTGCCAGCAGCTCCTACCCACTTTACACGCAGGACAGGCAAGAGGCCCAGTACTTC
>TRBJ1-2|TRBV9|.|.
CASSVGGIGNYGYTF
TGTGCCAGCAGCGTAGGGGGGATTGGGAACTATGGCTACACCTTC
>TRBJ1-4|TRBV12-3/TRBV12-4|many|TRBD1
CASTYSGQGGEKLFF
TGTGCCAGCACTTACAGTGGACAGGGAGGGGAAAAACTGTTTTTT
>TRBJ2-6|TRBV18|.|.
CASSPDRITSGANVLTF
TGTGCCAGCTCACCCGACAGGATTACCTCTGGGGCCAACGTCCTGACTTTC
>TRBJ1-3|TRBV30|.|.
CAWQRTSGNTIYF
TGTGCCTGGCAGAGAACCTCTGGAAACACCATATATTTT
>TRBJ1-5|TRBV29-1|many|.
CSVDGGRNQPQHF
TGCAGCGTTGATGGGGGCAGAAATCAGCCCCAGCATTTT
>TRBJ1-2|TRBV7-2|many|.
CASSLGVELGGYTF
TGTGCCAGCAGCTTAGGGGTCGAACTAGGTGGCTACACCTTC
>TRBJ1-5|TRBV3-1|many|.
CASSQDLVNQPQHF
TGTGCCAGCAGCCAAGATCTGGTCAATCAGCCCCAGCATTTT
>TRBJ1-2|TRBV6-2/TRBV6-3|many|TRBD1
CASTPDRLGYTF
TGTGCCAGCACCCCGGACAGGTTGGGCTACACCTTC
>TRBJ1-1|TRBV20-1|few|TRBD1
CSARSARPTRGRTEAFF
TGCAGTGCTAGATCCGCCCGCCCAACCAGGGGGCGAACTGAAGCTTTCTTT
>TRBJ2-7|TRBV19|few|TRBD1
CASSAERQGYEQYF
TGTGCCAGTAGTGCGGAAAGACAGGGGTACGAGCAGTACTTC
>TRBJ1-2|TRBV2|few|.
CASPGPRFNYGYTF
TGTGCCAGCCCGGGACCGAGATTTAACTATGGCTACACCTTC
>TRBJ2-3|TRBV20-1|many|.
CSADRRDTQYF
TGCAGTGCCGACCGCCGAGATACGCAGTATTTT
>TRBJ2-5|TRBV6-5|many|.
CASSYTGPRETQYF
TGTGCCAGCAGTTATACGGGGCCCAGAGAGACCCAGTACTTC
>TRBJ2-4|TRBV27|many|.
CASLDTRANIQYF
TGTGCCAGCCTCGACACAAGGGCAAACATTCAGTACTTC
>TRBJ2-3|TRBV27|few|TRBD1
CASSFRTGETDTQYF
TGTGCCAGCAGCTTCAGGACAGGGGAGACAGATACGCAGTATTTT
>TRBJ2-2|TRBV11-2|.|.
CASSLEIPGTSIFTGELFF
TGTGCCAGCAGCTTAGAAATTCCTGGGACTTCCATTTTCACCGGGGAGCTGTTTTTT
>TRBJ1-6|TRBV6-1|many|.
CASGVTDNSPLHF
TGTGCCAGCGGTGTAACGGATAATTCACCCCTCCACTTT
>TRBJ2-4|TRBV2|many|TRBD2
CASSGVAGAKNIQYF
TGTGCCAGCAGTGGAGTAGCGGGAGCCAAAAACATTCAGTACTTC
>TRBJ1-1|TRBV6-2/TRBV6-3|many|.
CASSRGLVTEAFF
TGTGCCAGCAGCAGAGGGTTGGTCACTGAAGCTTTCTTT
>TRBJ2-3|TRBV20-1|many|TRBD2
CSARVAGVKHTDTQYF
TGCAGTGCTAGAGTGGCGGGGGTCAAGCACACAGATACGCAGTATTTT
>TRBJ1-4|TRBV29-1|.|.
CSVGLPGGINEKLFF
TGCAGCGTTGGCCTCCCGGGTGGTATTAATGAAAAACTGTTTTTT
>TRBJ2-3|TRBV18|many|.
CASSPEGLGGDDTQYF
TGTGCCAGCTCACCAGAGGGTCTGGGGGGTGATGATACGCAGTATTTT
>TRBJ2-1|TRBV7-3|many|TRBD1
CASSKGQGMDEQFF
TGTGCCAGCAGCAAGGGACAGGGCATGGATGAGCAGTTCTTC
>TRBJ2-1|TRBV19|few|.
CASRTNFGTEQFF
TGTGCCAGTAGGACTAATTTTGGGACCGAGCAGTTCTTC
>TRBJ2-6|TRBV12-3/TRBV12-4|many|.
CASRNGAGANVLTF
TGTGCCAGCAGAAACGGGGCTGGGGCCAACGTCCTGACTTTC
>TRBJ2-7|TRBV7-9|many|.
CASSPGLGYEQYF
TGTGCCAGCAGCCCGGGACTGGGCTACGAGCAGTACTTC
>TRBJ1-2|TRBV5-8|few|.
CASSPKGRTNYGYTF
TGTGCCAGCAGCCCGAAGGGACGGACCAACTATGGCTACACCTTC
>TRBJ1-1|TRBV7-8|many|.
CASSLGTDYTEAFF
TGTGCCAGCAGCCTCGGGACTGATTACACTGAAGCTTTCTTT
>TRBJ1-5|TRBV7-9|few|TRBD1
CASSSSPYGTAVPLPQHF
TGTGCCAGCAGCTCGTCCCCCTACGGGACAGCCGTGCCCTTGCCCCAGCATTTT
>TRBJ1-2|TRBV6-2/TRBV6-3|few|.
CASSYSGQGGYGYTF
TGTGCCAGCAGTTACTCGGGGCAGGGAGGCTATGGCTACACCTTC
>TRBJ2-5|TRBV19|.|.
CASSIAQGTQYF
TGTGCCAGTAGTATTGCTCAGGGGACCCAGTACTTC
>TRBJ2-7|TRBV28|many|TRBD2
CASSLWGTSGSYEQYF
TGTGCCAGCAGTTTATGGGGAACTAGCGGGAGCTACGAGCAGTACTTC
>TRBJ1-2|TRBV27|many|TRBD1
CASSHNYPDRGFKGYGYTF
TGTGCCAGCAGCCACAACTACCCAGACAGGGGATTTAAAGGCTATGGCTACACCTTC
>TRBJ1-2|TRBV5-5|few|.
CASSHSISASNPGYTF
TGTGCCAGCAGCCACTCAATATCAGCATCGAACCCTGGCTACACCTTC
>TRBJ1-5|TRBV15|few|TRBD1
CATSLQGARDQPQHF
TGTGCCACCAGCCTACAGGGGGCGAGGGATCAGCCCCAGCATTTT
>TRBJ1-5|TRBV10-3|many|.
CAISDREQPQHF
TGTGCCATCAGTGACCGGGAGCAGCCCCAGCATTTT
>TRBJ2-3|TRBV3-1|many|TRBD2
CASSLASGITDTQYF
TGTGCCAGCAGCCTTGCTAGCGGGATTACAGATACGCAGTATTTT
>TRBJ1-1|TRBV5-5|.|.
CASSRKGEAFF
TGTGCCAGCAGCAGAAAGGGGGAAGCTTTCTTT
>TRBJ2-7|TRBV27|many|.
CASSRDGISYEQYF
TGTGCCAGCAGTCGAGACGGAATCTCCTACGAGCAGTACTTC
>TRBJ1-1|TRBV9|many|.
CASSGWGSGSQMGNTEAFF
TGTGCCAGCAGCGGATGGGGTTCGGGGTCACAGATGGGGAACACTGAAGCTTTCTTT
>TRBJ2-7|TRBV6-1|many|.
CASSASTPAYEQYF
TGTGCCAGCAGTGCCTCCACCCCGGCCTACGAGCAGTACTTC
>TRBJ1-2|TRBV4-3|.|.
CASSRDAVANYGYTF
TGCGCCAGCAGCCGAGATGCGGTAGCTAACTATGGCTACACCTTC
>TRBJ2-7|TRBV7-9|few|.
CASSLWAGDSYEQYF
TGTGCCAGCAGCTTGTGGGCAGGAGACTCCTACGAGCAGTACTTC
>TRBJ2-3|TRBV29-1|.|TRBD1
CSVAGTGDGDTQYF
TGCAGCGTCGCCGGGACAGGGGATGGAGATACGCAGTATTTT
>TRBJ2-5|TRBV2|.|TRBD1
CASRTRDREWETQYF
TGTGCCAGCAGAACCCGGGACAGGGAATGGGAGACCCAGTACTTC
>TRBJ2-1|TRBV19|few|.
CATSGGKSPEQFF
TGTGCCACCTCCGGAGGTAAATCTCCGGAGCAGTTCTTC
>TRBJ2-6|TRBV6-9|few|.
CASSYSKVRELTASGANVLTF
TGTGCCAGCAGTTACTCGAAGGTTAGGGAACTTACTGCCTCTGGGGCCAACGTCCTGACTTTC
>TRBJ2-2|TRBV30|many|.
CAWRGRGLTGELFF
TGTGCCTGGAGGGGACGGGGCCTCACCGGGGAGCTGTTTTTT
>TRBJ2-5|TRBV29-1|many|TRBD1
CSASSGGETQYF
TGCAGCGCTAGCTCAGGGGGCGAGACCCAGTACTTC